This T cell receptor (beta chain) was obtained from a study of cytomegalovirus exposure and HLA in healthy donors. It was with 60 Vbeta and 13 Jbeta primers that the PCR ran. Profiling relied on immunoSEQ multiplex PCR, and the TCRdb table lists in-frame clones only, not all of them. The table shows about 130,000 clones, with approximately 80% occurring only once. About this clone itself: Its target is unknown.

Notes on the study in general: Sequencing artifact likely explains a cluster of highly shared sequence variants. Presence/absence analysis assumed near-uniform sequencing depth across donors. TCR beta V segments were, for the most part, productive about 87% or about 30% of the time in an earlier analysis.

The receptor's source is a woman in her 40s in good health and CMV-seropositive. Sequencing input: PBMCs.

CDR3 nucleotides: TGCGCCAGCAGCTTGAGGCTTGAGGCTCTTGGCTCCTACAATGAGCAGTTCTTC. Translation gives CASSLRLEALGSYNEQFF. V usage is TRBV5-1 and J usage is TRBJ2-1; no firm D call. V lost 1 base and J 0 bases, leaving 17 bases between the germline ends. Looked up from germline, CDR1 is SGHRS and CDR2 is YFSETQ. The CDR3 runs to 18 residues.